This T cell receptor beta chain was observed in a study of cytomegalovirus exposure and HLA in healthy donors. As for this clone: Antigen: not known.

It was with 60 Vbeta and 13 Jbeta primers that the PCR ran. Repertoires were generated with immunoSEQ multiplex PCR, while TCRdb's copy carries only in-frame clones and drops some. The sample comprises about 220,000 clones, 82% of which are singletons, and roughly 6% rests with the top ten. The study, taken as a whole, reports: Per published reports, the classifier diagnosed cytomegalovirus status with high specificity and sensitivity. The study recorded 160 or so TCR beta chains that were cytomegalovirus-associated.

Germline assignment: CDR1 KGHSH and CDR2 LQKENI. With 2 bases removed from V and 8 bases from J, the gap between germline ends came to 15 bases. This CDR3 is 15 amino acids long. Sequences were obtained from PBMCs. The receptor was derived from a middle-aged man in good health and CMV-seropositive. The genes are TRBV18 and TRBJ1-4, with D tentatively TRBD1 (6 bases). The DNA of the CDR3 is TGTGCCAGCTCACCAAAAGGACAGACGAACGAAAAACTGTTTTTT. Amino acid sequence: CASSPKGQTNEKLFF.